This is a list of T cell receptor beta chains from one sample in a study of T cells in Graves' hyperthyroidism and ophthalmopathy. TCRdb used MiXCR to reprocess the multiplex PCR reads, holding one entry per CDR3 protein. Here the sample spans some 620,000 distinct CDR3 sequences, roughly 15% being singletons. The sequencing input was blood. The receptor source for this set is a woman aged 25 to 39 with Graves' hyperthyroidism. Each CDR3 is given with its conserved first and last residue. Each record gives: D gene, clone size, J gene, V gene, CDR3 DNA, CDR3 protein. D genes are given only for firm matches. Only part of the rows carry a size: once, few, many, or a class if the clone is expanded.

>-|many|TRBJ2-2|TRBV6-2/TRBV6-3
TGTGCCAGCAGTTACGATCCGGGCGGCAACACCGGGGAGCTGTTTTTT
CASSYDPGGNTGELFF
>-|many|TRBJ2-1|TRBV6-1
TGTGCCAGCGTAACGGGCTTCAGGCTGAGCTCCTACAATGAGCAGTTCTTC
CASVTGFRLSSYNEQFF
>-|many|TRBJ2-3|TRBV7-8
TGTGCCAGCAGCTTATTCCGGGGTTTAAGCGCAGATACGCAGTATTTT
CASSLFRGLSADTQYF
>TRBD1|few|TRBJ1-6|TRBV18
TGTGCCAGCTCACCTAGGGGGACAGATACCAATTCACCCCTCCACTTT
CASSPRGTDTNSPLHF
>-|-|TRBJ1-5|TRBV3-1
TGTGCCAGCAGCCTCCCGGGTTCTCAGCCCCAGCATTTT
CASSLPGSQPQHF
>-|many|TRBJ1-1|TRBV2
TGTGCCAGCGTAAACTTCCGGGCCGTAGGGGTTTCTACTGAAGCTTTCTTT
CASVNFRAVGVSTEAFF
>-|few|TRBJ1-4|TRBV9
TGTGCCAGCAGCGTAGGTTCCGGGCTTGGAGAAAAACTGTTTTTT
CASSVGSGLGEKLFF
>TRBD1|many|TRBJ2-1|TRBV28
TGTGCCAGCAGTTCCCCGGGACAGGGGGACAATGAGCAGTTCTTC
CASSSPGQGDNEQFF
>-|few|TRBJ2-2|TRBV7-9
TGTGCCAGCAGCCAAGATACAGTTGGGGCTAGCTCTGTCGGGGAGCTGTTTTTT
CASSQDTVGASSVGELFF
>TRBD2|many|TRBJ2-5|TRBV27
TGTGCCAGCAGTAAGACTAGCGGGAGGGGAGAGACCCAGTACTTC
CASSKTSGRGETQYF
>TRBD2|many|TRBJ2-7|TRBV6-2/TRBV6-3
TGTGCCAGCAGTTACCCCATCATTCCGGGACTAGCGGGCTACGAGCAGTACTTC
CASSYPIIPGLAGYEQYF
>-|-|TRBJ2-2|TRBV30
TGTGCCTGGAGTATTTCTCTACCGGGACTCCTCGTCGGGGAGCTGTTTTTT
CAWSISLPGLLVGELFF
>-|-|TRBJ2-1|TRBV4-1
TGCGCCAGCAGCCAGGGGGCGTCCTACAATGAGCAGTTCTTC
CASSQGASYNEQFF
>-|many|TRBJ2-7|TRBV30
TGTGCCTGGTCGACATTTTACGAGCAGTACTTC
CAWSTFYEQYF
>-|few|TRBJ1-1|TRBV18
TGTGCCAGCTCACGCTGGGGGGACACTGAAGCTTTCTTT
CASSRWGDTEAFF
>-|-|TRBJ2-6|TRBV19
TGTGCCTCACGTCAGGCCCCTGGGGCCAACGTCCTGACTTTC
CASRQAPGANVLTF
>-|-|TRBJ2-3|TRBV20-1
TGCAGTGCTAGACTAGACCATGATACGCAGTATTTT
CSARLDHDTQYF
>-|-|TRBJ1-1|TRBV10-1
TGCGCCAGCAGTGGCCCCCGACGTAGGGCTGAAGCTTTCTTT
CASSGPRRRAEAFF
>-|many|TRBJ1-1|TRBV5-1
TGCGCCAGCAGCGAAAACACAGGGAACACTGAAGCTTTCTTT
CASSENTGNTEAFF
>-|many|TRBJ1-5|TRBV28
TGTGCCAGCAGCCCACAGGGCCTAAATCAGCCCCAGCATTTT
CASSPQGLNQPQHF
>TRBD2|-|TRBJ2-1|TRBV24-1
TGTGCCACCAGTGATTGGGGGACTAGCGTCCTCAATGAGCAGTTCTTC
CATSDWGTSVLNEQFF
>TRBD2|few|TRBJ2-1|TRBV16
TGTGCCAGCAGATTTTCTAGCGGGGGGCTCAATGAGCAGTTCTTC
CASRFSSGGLNEQFF
>-|many|TRBJ2-2|TRBV11-2
TGTGCCAGCAGCCAGATGATAGGCCCCGGGGAGCTGTTTTTT
CASSQMIGPGELFF
>TRBD2|-|TRBJ2-1|TRBV6-2/TRBV6-3
TGTGCCAGCAGTTACAATAAGTTAGCGGGAGGTTCCTACAATGAGCAGTTCTTC
CASSYNKLAGGSYNEQFF
>TRBD1|-|TRBJ2-7|TRBV7-2
TGTGCCAGCAGCCCAGACAGGGCATTTTCCTACGAGCAGTACTTC
CASSPDRAFSYEQYF
>-|many|TRBJ1-1|TRBV12-3/TRBV12-4
TGTGCCAGCACCGATCGAGGAGCCCAAAAAGCTTTCTTT
CASTDRGAQKAFF
>TRBD2|many|TRBJ2-3|TRBV2
TGTGCCAGCAGGGGACTAGACGTCACAGATACGCAGTATTTT
CASRGLDVTDTQYF
>TRBD1|few|TRBJ1-1|TRBV7-3
TGTGCCAGCAGCCCCGACAGGGGGCAGCAAGCTTTCTTT
CASSPDRGQQAFF
>-|few|TRBJ2-2|TRBV19
TGTGCCAGTAGTACTTTTGCGGGGCAGTCCACCGGGGAGCTGTTTTTT
CASSTFAGQSTGELFF
>-|-|TRBJ2-7|TRBV6-5
TGTGCCAGCAGTTACGGCTGGGAGACCTACGAGCAGTACTTC
CASSYGWETYEQYF
>TRBD2|many|TRBJ2-7|TRBV6-5
TGTGCCAGCAGTTACGGCGGGAGTACCCACGAGCAGTACTTC
CASSYGGSTHEQYF
>-|-|TRBJ1-1|TRBV4-2
TGTGCCAGCAGCCACCCTTTTGTAGGGGATTTAATGAACACTGAAGCTTTCTTT
CASSHPFVGDLMNTEAFF
>-|once|TRBJ1-2|TRBV10-3
TGTGCCATCAAGGGCGCAGGGGATGGCTACACCTTC
CAIKGAGDGYTF
>-|many|TRBJ2-7|TRBV5-1
TGCGCCAGCAGCTTACAGGCCAGCTCCTACGAGCAGTACTTC
CASSLQASSYEQYF
>-|few|TRBJ1-3|TRBV7-8
TGTGCCAGCAGCCGGGGTGTAGACTCTGGAAACACCATATATTTT
CASSRGVDSGNTIYF
>-|once|TRBJ1-3|TRBV20-1
TGCAGTGCGGGGACATCAGACACCATATATTTT
CSAGTSDTIYF
>TRBD1|-|TRBJ2-2|TRBV6-2/TRBV6-3
TGTGCCAGCAGCCGGACAGGGCCTTCGTCCGGGGAGCTGTTTTTT
CASSRTGPSSGELFF
>TRBD2|-|TRBJ2-2|TRBV9
TGTGCCAGCAGCGTAGGGACTAGCGGGAGCTGGGGGAACACCGGGGAGCTGTTTTTT
CASSVGTSGSWGNTGELFF
>-|few|TRBJ2-3|TRBV11-2
TGTGCCAGCAGCTTCCGGGAAACGACTAGCACAGATACGCAGTATTTT
CASSFRETTSTDTQYF
>-|many|TRBJ2-3|TRBV11-2
TGTGCCAGCAGCTTCGGGGCGGGAACAGATACGCAGTATTTT
CASSFGAGTDTQYF
>TRBD2|many|TRBJ2-5|TRBV20-1
TGCAGTGCAAACCTTGGGACTAGCGGGATCGGAGACTTCCAAGAGACCCAGTACTTC
CSANLGTSGIGDFQETQYF
>TRBD1|many|TRBJ1-1|TRBV20-1
TGCAGTGCTCCGGCCCCGGGACAGAGTTTAGCTTTCTTT
CSAPAPGQSLAFF
>TRBD2|many|TRBJ2-7|TRBV28
TGTGCCAGCAGCATCAAACTAGCGGGAGACTACGAGCAGTACTTC
CASSIKLAGDYEQYF
>-|-|TRBJ2-3|TRBV12-3/TRBV12-4
TGTGCCAGCAGTCCGAACACTAGCACAGGTACGCAGTATTTT
CASSPNTSTGTQYF
>TRBD2|-|TRBJ2-3|TRBV5-1
TGCGCCAGCAGGGCCCGCGGGACTAGCGGGAGCCCTGTCACAGATACGCAGTATTTT
CASRARGTSGSPVTDTQYF
>TRBD1|-|TRBJ1-5|TRBV5-4
TGTGCCAGCAGCACGGGGACAGACGATCAGCCCCAGCATTTT
CASSTGTDDQPQHF